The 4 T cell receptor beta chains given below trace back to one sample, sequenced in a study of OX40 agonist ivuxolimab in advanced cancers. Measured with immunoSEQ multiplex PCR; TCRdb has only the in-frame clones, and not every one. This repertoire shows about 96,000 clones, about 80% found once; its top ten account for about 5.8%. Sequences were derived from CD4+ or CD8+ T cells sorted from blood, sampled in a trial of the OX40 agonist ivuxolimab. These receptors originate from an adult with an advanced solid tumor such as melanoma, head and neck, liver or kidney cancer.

CDR3 nucleotides: TGTGCCACCGGGAGGAGGGTCGAATACAATGAGCAGTTCTTC. It specifies CATGRRVEYNEQFF. The rearrangement joins TRBV15 to TRBJ2-1, with D tentatively TRBD2 (6 bases). The V gene's germline CDR1 is LNHNV and CDR2 YYDKDF (reference sequence). Trimming removed 8 bases at V and 4 bases at J, with 15 bases between. The CDR3 loop spans 14 amino acids.

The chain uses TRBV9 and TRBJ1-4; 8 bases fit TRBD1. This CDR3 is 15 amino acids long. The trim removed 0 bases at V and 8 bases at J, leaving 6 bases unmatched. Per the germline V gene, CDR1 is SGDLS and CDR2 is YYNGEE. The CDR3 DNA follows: TGTGCCAGCAGCGTAGAGGCAGGGGGCCGCGAAAAACTGTTTTTT. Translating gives CASSVEAGGREKLFF.

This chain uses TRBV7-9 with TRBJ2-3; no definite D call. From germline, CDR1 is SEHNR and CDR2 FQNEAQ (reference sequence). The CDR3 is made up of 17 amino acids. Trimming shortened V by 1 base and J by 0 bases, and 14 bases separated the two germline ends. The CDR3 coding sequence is TGTGCCAGCAGCTTAGATCTGCGGCAGATTAGCACAGATACGCAGTATTTT. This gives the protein CASSLDLRQISTDTQYF. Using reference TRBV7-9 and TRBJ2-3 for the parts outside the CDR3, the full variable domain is DTGVSQNPRHKITKRGQNVTFRCDPISEHNRLYWYRQTLGQGPEFLTYFQNEAQLEKSRLLSDRFSAERPKGSFSTLEIQRTEQGDSAMYLCASSLDLRQISTDTQYFGPGTRLTVL.

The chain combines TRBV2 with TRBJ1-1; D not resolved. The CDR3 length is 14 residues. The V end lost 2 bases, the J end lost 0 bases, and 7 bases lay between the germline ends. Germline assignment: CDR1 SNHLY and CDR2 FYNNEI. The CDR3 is CASSEITVNTEAFF. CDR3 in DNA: TGTGCCAGCAGTGAAATCACCGTGAACACTGAAGCTTTCTTT.